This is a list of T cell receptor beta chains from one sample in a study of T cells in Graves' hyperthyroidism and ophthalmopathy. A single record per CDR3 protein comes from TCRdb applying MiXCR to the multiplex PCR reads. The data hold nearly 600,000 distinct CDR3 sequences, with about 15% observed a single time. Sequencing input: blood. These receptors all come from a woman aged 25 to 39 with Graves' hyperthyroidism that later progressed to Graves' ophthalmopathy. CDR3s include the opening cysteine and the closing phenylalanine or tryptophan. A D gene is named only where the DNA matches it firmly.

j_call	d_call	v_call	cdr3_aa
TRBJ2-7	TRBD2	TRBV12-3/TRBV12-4	CASGLEVAGGYEQYF
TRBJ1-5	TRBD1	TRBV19	CASSGTDRGHQPQHF
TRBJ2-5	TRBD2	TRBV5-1	CASSPGSGGQETQYF
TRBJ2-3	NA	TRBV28	CASTATDTQYF
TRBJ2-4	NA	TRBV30	CAWNGPPRGDIQYF
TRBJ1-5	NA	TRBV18	CASSPDSSQPQHF
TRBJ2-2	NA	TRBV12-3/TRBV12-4	CASSSWTAGNTGELFF
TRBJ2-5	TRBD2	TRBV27	CASSPTSGSYETQYF
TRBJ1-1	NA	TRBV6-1	CASSDGGKGGPEAFF
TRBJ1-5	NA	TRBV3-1	CASSHRSSYQPQHF
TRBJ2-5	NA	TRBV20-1	CSARAARQETQYF
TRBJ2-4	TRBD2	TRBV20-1	CSAAGREGQQNIQYF
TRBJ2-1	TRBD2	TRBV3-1	CASSTGTSGVGLHNEQFF
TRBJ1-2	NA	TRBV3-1	CASSPQGYDYGYTF
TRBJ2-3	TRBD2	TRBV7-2	CASSLDSGISTDTQYF
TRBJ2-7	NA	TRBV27	CASRRGGEQYF
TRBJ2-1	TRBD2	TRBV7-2	CASSLGPGLYNEQFF
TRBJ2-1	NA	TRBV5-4	CASRDIGSDMNEQFF
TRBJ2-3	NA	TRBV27	CASRRGARSTDTQYF
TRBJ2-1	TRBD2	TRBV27	CASSETSGSTNEQFF
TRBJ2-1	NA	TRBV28	CASSSFPRERQFF
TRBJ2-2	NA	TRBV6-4	CASSDKGSTGELFF
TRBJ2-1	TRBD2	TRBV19	CASSISRGRGSGNEQFF
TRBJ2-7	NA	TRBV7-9	CASSEPPRGASYEQYF
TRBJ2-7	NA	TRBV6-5	CASSYLGITYEQYF
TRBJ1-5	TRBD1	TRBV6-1	CASSTPGQGYQPQHF
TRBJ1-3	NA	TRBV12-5	CASGLVLRSGNTIYF
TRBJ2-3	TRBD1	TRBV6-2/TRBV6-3	CASSYSLQGITDTQYF
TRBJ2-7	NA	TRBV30	CACVPGVSYEQYF
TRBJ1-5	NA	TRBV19	CASSKGRGSKNSNQPQHF
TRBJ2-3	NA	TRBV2	CASSVPGSDTQYF
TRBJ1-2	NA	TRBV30	CAWTSQGVYGYTF
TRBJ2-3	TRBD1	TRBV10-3	CAIAPTGTGANTDTQYF
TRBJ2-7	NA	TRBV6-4	CASSEGGPGHYEQYF
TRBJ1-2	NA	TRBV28	CASSFPQTSNGYTF
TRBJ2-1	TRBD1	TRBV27	CASSGTGAISYNEQFF
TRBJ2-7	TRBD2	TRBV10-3	CAISAGTSGGTYEQYF
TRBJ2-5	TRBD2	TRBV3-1	CASNVGGEETQYF
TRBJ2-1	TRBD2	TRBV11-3	CASSSWGQATSGPYNEQFF
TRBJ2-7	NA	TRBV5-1	CASSLIASWDEQYF